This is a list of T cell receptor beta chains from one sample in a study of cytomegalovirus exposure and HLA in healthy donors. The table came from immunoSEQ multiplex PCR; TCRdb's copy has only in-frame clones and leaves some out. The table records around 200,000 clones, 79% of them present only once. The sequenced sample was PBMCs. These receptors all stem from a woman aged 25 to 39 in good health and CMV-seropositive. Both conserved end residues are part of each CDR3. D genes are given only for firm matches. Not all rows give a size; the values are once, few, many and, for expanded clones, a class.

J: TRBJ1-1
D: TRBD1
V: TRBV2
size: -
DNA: TGTGCCAGCAGCTTGGACAGGGACACTGAAGCTTTCTTT
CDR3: CASSLDRDTEAFF

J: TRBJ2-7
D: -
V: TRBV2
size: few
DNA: TGTGCCAGCACAGAAGAGAACAGGGTCCACGAGCAGTACTTC
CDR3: CASTEENRVHEQYF

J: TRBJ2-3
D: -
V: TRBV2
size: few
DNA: TGTGCCAGCAACGTCGGGGGCACAGATACGCAGTATTTT
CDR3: CASNVGGTDTQYF

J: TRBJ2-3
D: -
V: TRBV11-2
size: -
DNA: TGTGCCAGCAGCTTTTATCCCGATACGCAGTATTTT
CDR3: CASSFYPDTQYF

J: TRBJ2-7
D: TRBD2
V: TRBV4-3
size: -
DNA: TGCGCCAGCAGCCAAGATCTGTACCTAGCGGGACGGGAGGACGAGCAGTACTTC
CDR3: CASSQDLYLAGREDEQYF

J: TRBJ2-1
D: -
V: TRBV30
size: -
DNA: TGTGCCTGGAGCCAGGCCTCCTACGAGCAGTTCTTC
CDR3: CAWSQASYEQFF

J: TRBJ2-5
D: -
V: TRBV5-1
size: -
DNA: TGCGCCAGCAGCCAGAAGACGGGTGGAGAGACCCAGTACTTC
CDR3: CASSQKTGGETQYF

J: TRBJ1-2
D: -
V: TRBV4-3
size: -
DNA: TGCGCCAGCAGCCAAGGAACGGGAGGAGGCTATGGCTACACCTTC
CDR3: CASSQGTGGGYGYTF

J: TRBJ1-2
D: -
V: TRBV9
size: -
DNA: TGTGCCAGCAGCCAGAACAGGGAGAATAATGATGGCTACACCTTC
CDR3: CASSQNRENNDGYTF

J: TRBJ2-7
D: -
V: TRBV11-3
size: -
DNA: TGTGCCAGCAGCTTAGATGAACGGAGTTACTCCTACGAGCAGTACTTC
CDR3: CASSLDERSYSYEQYF

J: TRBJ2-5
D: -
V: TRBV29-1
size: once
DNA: TGCAGCGTTGGGGGGGAGGTATCGGAAGAGACCCAGTACTTC
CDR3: CSVGGEVSEETQYF

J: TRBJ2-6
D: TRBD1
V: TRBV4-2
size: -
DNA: TGTGCCAGCAGCCGAAGACAGGGGAAATTTACTGGGGCCAACGTCCTGACTTTC
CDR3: CASSRRQGKFTGANVLTF

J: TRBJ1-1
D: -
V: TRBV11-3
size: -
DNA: TGTGCCAGCAGCTTAGATATCAACACTGAAGCTTTCTTT
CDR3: CASSLDINTEAFF

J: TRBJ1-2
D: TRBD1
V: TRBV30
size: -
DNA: TGTGCCTGGAGTCCCGGACAGGTCTATGGCTACACCTTC
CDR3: CAWSPGQVYGYTF

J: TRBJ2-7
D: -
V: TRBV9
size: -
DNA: TGTGCCAGCGGAACGGGGGGCTCCGACGAGCAGTACTTC
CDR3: CASGTGGSDEQYF

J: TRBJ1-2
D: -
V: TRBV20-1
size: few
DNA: TGCAGTGCGGCTCAGGCCCTTGGCTACACCTTC
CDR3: CSAAQALGYTF

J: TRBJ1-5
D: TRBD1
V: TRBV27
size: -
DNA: TGTGCCAGCAGTCTAACAGGGGACAATCAGCCCCAGCATTTT
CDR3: CASSLTGDNQPQHF

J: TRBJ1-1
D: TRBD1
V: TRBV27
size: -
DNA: TGTGCCAGCAGTTTTGAACATCCCGGGACAGGGGGCCAGGAAGGAGCTTTCTTT
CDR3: CASSFEHPGTGGQEGAFF

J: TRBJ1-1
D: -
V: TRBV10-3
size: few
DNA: TGTGCCATCAGGGACCAGGGTCACACTGAAGCTTTCTTT
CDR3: CAIRDQGHTEAFF

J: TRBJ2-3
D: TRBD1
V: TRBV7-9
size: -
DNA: TGTGCCAGCTCAAAGGGGGCGGCCACAGATACGCAGTATTTT
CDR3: CASSKGAATDTQYF

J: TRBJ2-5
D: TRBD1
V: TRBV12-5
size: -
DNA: TGTGCTAGTGGTTTGAACAGGGGAGCACAAGAGACCCAGTACTTC
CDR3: CASGLNRGAQETQYF

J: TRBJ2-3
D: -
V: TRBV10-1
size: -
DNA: TGCGCCAGCAGTGAGGGACAGAGCACAGATACGCAGTATTTT
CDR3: CASSEGQSTDTQYF

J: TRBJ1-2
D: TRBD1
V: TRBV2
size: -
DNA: TGTGCCAGCAGAGGGGTCCGGGACAGGGATGGCTACACCTTC
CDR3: CASRGVRDRDGYTF

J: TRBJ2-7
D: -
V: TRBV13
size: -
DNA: TGTGCCAGCAGCTTAGGCAGGGACGAGCAGTACTTC
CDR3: CASSLGRDEQYF

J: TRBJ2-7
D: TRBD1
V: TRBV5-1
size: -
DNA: TGCGCCAGCAGCTCCCAAAGTACAGGGGCGAGCGAGCAGTACTTC
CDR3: CASSSQSTGASEQYF

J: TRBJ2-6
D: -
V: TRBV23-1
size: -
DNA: TGCGCCAGCAGTCCCAGGGTATGCTCTGGGGCCAACGTCCTGACTTTC
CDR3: CASSPRVCSGANVLTF

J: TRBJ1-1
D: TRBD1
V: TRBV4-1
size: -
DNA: TGCGCCAGCAGCCACGGGGGGGACAGGGGGGGAAATAGTGAAGCTTTCTTT
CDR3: CASSHGGDRGGNSEAFF

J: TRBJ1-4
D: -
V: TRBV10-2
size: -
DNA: TGCGCCAGCAGTGGGGGAGGTGAAAAACTGTTTTTT
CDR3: CASSGGGEKLFF

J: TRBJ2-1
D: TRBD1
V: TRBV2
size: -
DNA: TGTGCCAGCAATTTAAGACAGGGGGCCTACAATGAGCAGTTCTTC
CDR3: CASNLRQGAYNEQFF

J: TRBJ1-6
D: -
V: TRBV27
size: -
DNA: TGTGCCAGCCGGGTGACTCAGGGTTTCTATAATTCACCCCTCCACTTT
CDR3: CASRVTQGFYNSPLHF

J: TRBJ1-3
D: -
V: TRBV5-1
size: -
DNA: TGCGCCAGCAGCCTCATTGCGGGTTCTGGAAACACCATATATTTT
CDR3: CASSLIAGSGNTIYF

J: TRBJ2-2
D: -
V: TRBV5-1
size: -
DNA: TGCGCCAGCAGCTTGGTTGCTACGAACACCGGGGAGCTGTTTTTT
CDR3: CASSLVATNTGELFF

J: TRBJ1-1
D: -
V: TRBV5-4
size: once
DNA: TGTGCCAGCAGCGATCGGAGGGTCACAGGGAGGGAGGCTTTCTTT
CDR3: CASSDRRVTGREAFF

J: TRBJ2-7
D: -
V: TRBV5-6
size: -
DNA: TGTGCCAGCAGCCCTGGACTATCCTTGAGCTCCTACGAGCAGTACTTC
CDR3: CASSPGLSLSSYEQYF

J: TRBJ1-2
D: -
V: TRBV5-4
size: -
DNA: TGTGCCAGCAGCTCCGACGGAGCTAGGGGCTACACCTTC
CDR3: CASSSDGARGYTF

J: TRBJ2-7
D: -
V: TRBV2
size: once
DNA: TGTGCCAGCAGTGAACGGGAGACTATTGCTCCCTACGAGCAGTACTTC
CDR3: CASSERETIAPYEQYF

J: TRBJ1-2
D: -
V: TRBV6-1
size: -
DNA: TGTGCCAGCAGTCTTACGGGGGGCCAGTCCTATGGCTACACCTTC
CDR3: CASSLTGGQSYGYTF

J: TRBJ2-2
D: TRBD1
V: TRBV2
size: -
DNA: TGTGCCAGCAGTCCCAGACAGGGTCTCAGCACCGGGGAGCTGTTTTTT
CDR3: CASSPRQGLSTGELFF

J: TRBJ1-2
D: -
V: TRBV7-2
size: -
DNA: TGTGCCAGCAGCCCCCACGTAAGGCGCAGGGGCGCCTATGGCTACACCTTC
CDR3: CASSPHVRRRGAYGYTF

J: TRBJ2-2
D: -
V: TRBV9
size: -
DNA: TGTGCCAGCAGCGTTGGGCTGGCGGGCGGGGAGCTGTTTTTT
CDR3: CASSVGLAGGELFF

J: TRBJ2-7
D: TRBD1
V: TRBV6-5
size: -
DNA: TGTGCCAGCAGCCTCAGGGGGCATTGGTCCCACGAGCAGTACTTC
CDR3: CASSLRGHWSHEQYF

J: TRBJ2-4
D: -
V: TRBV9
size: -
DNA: TGTGCCAGCAGCATGACCTTCGGGGAAGCCAAAAACATTCAGTACTTC
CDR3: CASSMTFGEAKNIQYF

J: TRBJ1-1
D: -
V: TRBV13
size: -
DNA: TGTGCCAGCAGCTTGATGTCAGGGGAAGCTTTCTTT
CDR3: CASSLMSGEAFF

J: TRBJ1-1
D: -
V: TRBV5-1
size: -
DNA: TGCGCCAGCAAGGTGCAGGTGAGCACTGAAGCTTTCTTT
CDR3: CASKVQVSTEAFF

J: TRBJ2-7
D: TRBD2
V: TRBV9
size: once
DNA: TGTGCCAGCAGCGCCCGGGGACTAGCGGGAGCTCGAGAGCAGTACTTC
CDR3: CASSARGLAGAREQYF